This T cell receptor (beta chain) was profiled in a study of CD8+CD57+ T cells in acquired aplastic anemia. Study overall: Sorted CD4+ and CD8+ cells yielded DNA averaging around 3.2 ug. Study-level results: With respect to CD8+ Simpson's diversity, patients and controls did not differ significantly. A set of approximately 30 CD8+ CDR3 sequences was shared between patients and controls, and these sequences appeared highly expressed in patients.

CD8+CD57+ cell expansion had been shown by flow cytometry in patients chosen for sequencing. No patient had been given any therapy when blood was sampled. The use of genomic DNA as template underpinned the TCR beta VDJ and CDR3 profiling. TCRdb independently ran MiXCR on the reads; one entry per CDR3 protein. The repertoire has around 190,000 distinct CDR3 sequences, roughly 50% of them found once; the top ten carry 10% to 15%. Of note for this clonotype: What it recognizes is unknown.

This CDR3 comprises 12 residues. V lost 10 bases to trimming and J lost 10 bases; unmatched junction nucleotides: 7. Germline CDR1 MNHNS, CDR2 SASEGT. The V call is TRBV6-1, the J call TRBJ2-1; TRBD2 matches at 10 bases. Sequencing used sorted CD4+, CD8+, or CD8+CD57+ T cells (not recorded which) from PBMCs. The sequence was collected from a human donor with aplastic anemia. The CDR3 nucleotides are TGTGCCACATACAGCGGGGGGGCAGAGCAGTTCTTC. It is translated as CATYSGGAEQFF.